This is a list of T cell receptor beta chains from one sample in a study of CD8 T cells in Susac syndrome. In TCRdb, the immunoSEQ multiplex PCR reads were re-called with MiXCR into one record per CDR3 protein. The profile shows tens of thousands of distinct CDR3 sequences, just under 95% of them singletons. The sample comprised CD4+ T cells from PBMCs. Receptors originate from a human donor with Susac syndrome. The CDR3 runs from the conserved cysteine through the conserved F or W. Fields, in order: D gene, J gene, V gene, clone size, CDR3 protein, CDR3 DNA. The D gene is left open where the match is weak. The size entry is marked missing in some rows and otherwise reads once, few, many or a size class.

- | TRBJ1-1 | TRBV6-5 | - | CASSYTMNTEAFF | TGTGCCAGCAGTTACACCATGAACACTGAAGCTTTCTTT
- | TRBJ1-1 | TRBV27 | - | CASSSGMNTEAFF | TGTGCCAGCAGTTCCGGGATGAACACTGAAGCTTTCTTT
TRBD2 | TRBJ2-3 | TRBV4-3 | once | CASSQGGTTDTQYF | TGCGCCAGCAGTCAGGGAGGGACCACAGATACGCAGTATTTT
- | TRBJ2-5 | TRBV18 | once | CASSPLPTETQYF | TGTGCCAGCTCACCTTTACCTACGGAGACCCAGTACTTC
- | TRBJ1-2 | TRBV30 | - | CASAKIIYGYTF | TGTGCCTCAGCTAAGATAATCTATGGCTACACCTTC
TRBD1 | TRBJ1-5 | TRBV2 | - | CASSSGGAGQPQHF | TGTGCCAGCAGCTCAGGGGGCGCGGGTCAGCCCCAGCATTTT
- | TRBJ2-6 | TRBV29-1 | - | CSVEGGAGANVLTF | TGCAGCGTTGAAGGGGGGGCTGGGGCCAACGTCCTGACTTTC
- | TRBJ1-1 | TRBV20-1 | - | CSARVQGRTEAFF | TGCAGTGCTAGAGTACAGGGACGGACTGAAGCTTTCTTT
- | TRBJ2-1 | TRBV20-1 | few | CSATHNEQFF | TGCAGTGCTACTCACAATGAGCAGTTCTTC
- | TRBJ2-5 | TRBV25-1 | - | CASGGAGTQYF | TGTGCCAGCGGGGGGGCGGGGACCCAGTACTTC
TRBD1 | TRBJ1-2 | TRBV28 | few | CASSPGQVYGYTF | TGTGCCAGCAGTCCCGGACAGGTCTATGGCTACACCTTC